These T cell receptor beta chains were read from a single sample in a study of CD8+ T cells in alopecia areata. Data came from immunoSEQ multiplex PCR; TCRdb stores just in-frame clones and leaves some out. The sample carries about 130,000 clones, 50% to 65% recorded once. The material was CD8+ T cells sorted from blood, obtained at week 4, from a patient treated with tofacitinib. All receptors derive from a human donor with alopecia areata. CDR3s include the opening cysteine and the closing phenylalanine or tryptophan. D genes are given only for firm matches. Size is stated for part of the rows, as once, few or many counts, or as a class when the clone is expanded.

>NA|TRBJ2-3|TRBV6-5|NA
CASSYVSTTDTQYF
TGTGCCAGCAGTTACGTGTCTACCACAGATACGCAGTATTTT
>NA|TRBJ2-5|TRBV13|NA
CASSLASGVETQYF
TGTGCCAGCAGCTTAGCGTCGGGGGTTGAGACCCAGTACTTC
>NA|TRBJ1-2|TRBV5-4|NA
CASSWEAPGGYTF
TGTGCCAGCAGCTGGGAAGCCCCCGGTGGCTACACCTTC
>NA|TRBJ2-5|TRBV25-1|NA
CASTRDMGETQYF
TGTGCCAGCACTAGGGACATGGGAGAGACCCAGTACTTC
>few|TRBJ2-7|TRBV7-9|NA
CASSQTGHEQYF
TGTGCCAGCAGCCAAACAGGGCACGAGCAGTACTTC
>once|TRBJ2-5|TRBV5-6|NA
CASSPRRIQETQYF
TGTGCCAGCAGCCCTAGGCGAATCCAAGAGACCCAGTACTTC
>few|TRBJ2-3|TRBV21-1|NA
CASSNCPDTQYF
TGTGCCAGCAGCAATTGCCCAGATACGCAGTATTTT
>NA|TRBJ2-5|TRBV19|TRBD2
CASSASGGAFETQYF
TGTGCCAGTAGTGCCAGCGGGGGGGCCTTTGAGACCCAGTACTTC
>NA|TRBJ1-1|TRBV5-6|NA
CASRGMNTEAFF
TGTGCCAGCAGGGGGATGAACACTGAAGCTTTCTTT
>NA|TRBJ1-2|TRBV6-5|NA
CASSNDSYGYTF
TGTGCCAGCAGTAACGACAGCTATGGCTACACCTTC
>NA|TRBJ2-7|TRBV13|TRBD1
CASSPGPPGQGYEQYF
TGTGCCAGCAGCCCCGGGCCGCCGGGACAGGGTTACGAGCAGTACTTC
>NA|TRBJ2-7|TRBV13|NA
CASSSQGTIYEQYF
TGTGCCAGCAGCTCCCAAGGGACGATCTACGAGCAGTACTTC
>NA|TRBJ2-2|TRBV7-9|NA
CASSYEGWGGELFF
TGTGCCAGCAGCTACGAAGGTTGGGGCGGGGAGCTGTTTTTT
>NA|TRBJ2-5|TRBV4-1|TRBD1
CASSLLGQGVVETQYF
TGCGCCAGCAGCCTACTCGGACAGGGGGTAGTAGAGACCCAGTACTTC
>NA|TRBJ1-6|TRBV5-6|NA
CASSFYDSSYNSPLHF
TGTGCCAGCAGCTTTTACGACAGCTCCTATAATTCACCCCTCCACTTT
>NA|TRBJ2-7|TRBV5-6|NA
CASSFDPLGEASYEQYF
TGTGCCAGCAGCTTTGACCCGTTGGGGGAGGCTTCCTACGAGCAGTACTTC
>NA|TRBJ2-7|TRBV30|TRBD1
CAWSTGTGSEQYF
TGTGCCTGGAGTACCGGGACAGGGTCCGAGCAGTACTTC
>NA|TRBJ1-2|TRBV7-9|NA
CASSSALTGSYGYTF
TGTGCCAGCAGCTCAGCCCTTACAGGGTCATATGGCTACACCTTC
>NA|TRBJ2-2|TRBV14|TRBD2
CASSQDRAGEHTGELFF
TGTGCCAGCAGCCAAGATCGAGCGGGGGAGCACACCGGGGAGCTGTTTTTT
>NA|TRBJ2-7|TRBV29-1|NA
CSVEDPWGMLGEQYF
TGCAGCGTTGAAGATCCCTGGGGGATGCTAGGGGAGCAGTACTTC
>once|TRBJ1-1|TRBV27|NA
CASRAGVNTEAFF
TGTGCCAGTAGAGCAGGGGTAAACACTGAAGCTTTCTTT
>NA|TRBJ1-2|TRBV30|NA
CALDAWEYGYTF
TGTGCGCTGGATGCCTGGGAGTATGGCTACACCTTC
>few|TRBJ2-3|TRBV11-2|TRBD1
CASSARDSRTDTQYF
TGTGCCAGCAGCGCCCGGGACAGTCGCACAGATACGCAGTATTTT
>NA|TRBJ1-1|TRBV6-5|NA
CASSYSLSEGNTEAFF
TGTGCCAGCAGTTACTCGTTAAGTGAAGGCAACACTGAAGCTTTCTTT
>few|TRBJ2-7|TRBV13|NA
CASSAGDTGYEQYF
TGTGCCAGCAGCGCTGGGGACACCGGCTACGAGCAGTACTTC
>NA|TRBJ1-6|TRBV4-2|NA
CASSQVGSEVASYNSPLHF
TGTGCCAGCAGCCAAGTCGGGTCGGAGGTAGCCTCCTATAATTCACCCCTCCACTTT
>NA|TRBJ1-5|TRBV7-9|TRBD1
CASSLGDRENQPQHF
TGTGCCAGCAGCTTAGGGGACAGGGAGAATCAGCCCCAGCATTTT
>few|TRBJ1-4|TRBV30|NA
CAWGSGSSREKLFF
TGTGCCTGGGGGAGCGGTTCGAGTCGGGAAAAACTGTTTTTT
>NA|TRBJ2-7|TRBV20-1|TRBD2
CSVSGGIEQYF
TGCAGTGTGTCGGGAGGGATCGAGCAGTACTTC
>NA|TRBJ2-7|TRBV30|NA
CAGSSLVFGSYEQYF
TGTGCCGGGAGCTCCTTGGTTTTCGGATCCTACGAGCAGTACTTC
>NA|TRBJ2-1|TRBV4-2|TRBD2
CASSQERAGGLNEQFF
TGTGCCAGCAGCCAAGAGAGAGCGGGGGGGCTAAATGAGCAGTTCTTC